Listed below are T cell receptor beta chains from one sample, sequenced in a study of blood T cell repertoires in COVID-19. Assay: immunoSEQ multiplex PCR; the TCRdb copy retains only in-frame clones and omits some. The sample has under 250,000 clones, roughly 90% seen once. Sequenced material: peripheral blood. These receptors all stem from a man aged 55 to 70 with COVID-19, enrolled during active disease. The CDR3 runs from the conserved cysteine through the conserved F or W. A D gene is named only where the DNA matches it firmly. Size values are once, few and many counts, or a class for expanded clones, and some rows have none.

j_call,v_call,d_call,clone_size,cdr3_aa,cdr3_nt
TRBJ2-4,TRBV7-2,-,-,CASSLDSLPLAQYF,TGTGCCAGCAGCTTAGACTCACTTCCCCTCGCCCAGTACTTC
TRBJ2-7,TRBV12-3/TRBV12-4,-,-,CASGARSSYEQYF,TGTGCCAGCGGGGCCCGTAGCTCCTACGAGCAGTACTTC
TRBJ2-1,TRBV4-1,-,once,CASSQGAFSYNEQFF,TGCGCCAGCAGCCAAGGGGCCTTCTCCTACAATGAGCAGTTCTTC
TRBJ2-2,TRBV5-4,TRBD2,-,CASSSILAGDTGELFF,TGTGCCAGCAGCTCCATCCTAGCGGGGGACACCGGGGAGCTGTTTTTT
TRBJ1-1,TRBV18,TRBD1,once,CASTLTGRTEAFF,TGTGCCAGCACACTGACAGGGCGCACTGAAGCTTTCTTT
TRBJ2-3,TRBV5-1,TRBD2,-,CASSLGLAGGSDTQYF,TGCGCCAGCAGCTTGGGACTAGCGGGGGGTTCAGATACGCAGTATTTT
TRBJ1-4,TRBV10-3,-,-,CAISDVRTVEYEKLFF,TGTGCCATCAGTGATGTTAGAACAGTAGAGTATGAAAAACTGTTTTTT
TRBJ2-5,TRBV6-5,TRBD2,-,CARKAGGILQETQYF,TGTGCCAGAAAAGCGGGGGGGATACTACAAGAGACCCAGTACTTC
TRBJ2-1,TRBV9,TRBD2,-,CASSTSLASSYNEQFF,TGTGCCAGCAGCACATCACTAGCGTCTTCCTACAATGAGCAGTTCTTC
TRBJ1-1,TRBV5-4,-,few,CASSWLGRETEAFF,TGTGCCAGCAGCTGGTTGGGACGGGAGACTGAAGCTTTCTTT
TRBJ2-7,TRBV6-2/TRBV6-3,TRBD1,-,CASSLPGQGPYEQYF,TGTGCCAGCAGCCTACCGGGACAGGGTCCCTACGAGCAGTACTTC
TRBJ2-1,TRBV12-5,-,-,CASGTGEREQFF,TGTGCTAGTGGGACAGGTGAAAGGGAGCAGTTCTTC
TRBJ1-3,TRBV7-2,-,-,CASSLDPPGYGNTIYF,TGTGCCAGCAGCTTAGATCCCCCAGGGTATGGAAACACCATATATTTT
TRBJ1-2,TRBV7-3,TRBD1,once,CASSSTGAEGYTF,TGTGCCAGCAGCTCGACAGGGGCTGAGGGCTACACCTTC
TRBJ2-1,TRBV19,-,-,CASSIGGSPGNEQFF,TGTGCCAGTAGTATTGGCGGGTCTCCGGGCAATGAGCAGTTCTTC
TRBJ1-4,TRBV2,-,-,CASREHYRVIGEKLFF,TGTGCCAGCAGGGAACACTACAGGGTCATAGGGGAAAAACTGTTTTTT
TRBJ1-2,TRBV20-1,-,few,CSASQGVSYGYTF,TGCAGTGCTAGTCAGGGTGTGAGCTATGGCTACACCTTC
TRBJ1-5,TRBV2,TRBD1,-,CASRATTGQVNQPQHF,TGTGCCAGCAGGGCGACTACCGGACAGGTCAATCAGCCCCAGCATTTT
TRBJ1-1,TRBV18,TRBD1,-,CASSPDRGVTEAFF,TGTGCCAGCTCACCCGACAGGGGGGTCACTGAAGCTTTCTTT
TRBJ2-3,TRBV29-1,-,-,CSVKQAPTDTQYF,TGCAGCGTTAAGCAGGCCCCCACAGATACGCAGTATTTT
TRBJ2-1,TRBV7-2,TRBD2,-,CASSLARLAGGREQFF,TGTGCCAGCAGCTTAGCACGACTAGCGGGGGGGCGTGAGCAGTTCTTC
TRBJ2-7,TRBV9,-,once,CASSVGANYEQYF,TGTGCCAGCAGCGTAGGGGCTAACTACGAGCAGTACTTC
TRBJ1-2,TRBV19,TRBD1,-,CASSIDMGQGKGYTF,TGTGCCAGTAGTATTGACATGGGACAGGGGAAAGGCTACACCTTC
TRBJ1-1,TRBV5-1,-,-,CASSLGGGGTEAFF,TGCGCCAGCAGCTTGGGTGGGGGAGGGACTGAAGCTTTCTTT
TRBJ2-1,TRBV5-1,-,-,CASSVSGVNEQFF,TGCGCCAGCAGCGTTAGCGGAGTCAATGAGCAGTTCTTC
TRBJ2-7,TRBV7-8,-,-,CASSYNQGSYEQYF,TGTGCCAGCAGCTACAACCAGGGCTCCTACGAGCAGTACTTC
TRBJ2-7,TRBV24-1,TRBD2,-,CATSDGTRGFYEQYF,TGTGCCACCAGTGACGGGACTAGGGGATTCTACGAGCAGTACTTC
TRBJ2-2,TRBV7-2,TRBD2,-,CASSLGLVFSGELFF,TGTGCCAGCAGCTTGGGACTAGTTTTTTCCGGGGAGCTGTTTTTT
TRBJ2-1,TRBV3-1/TRBV3-2,TRBD2,-,CASSQDFLAGGTWYEQFF,TGTGCCAGCAGCCAAGATTTCCTAGCGGGGGGCACGTGGTATGAGCAGTTCTTC
TRBJ1-3,TRBV9,-,-,CASSQGHLSGNTIYF,TGTGCCAGCAGCCAAGGACACCTCTCTGGAAACACCATATATTTT
TRBJ1-1,TRBV21-1,-,-,CASSRGTDTEAFF,TGTGCCAGCAGCCGCGGGACCGACACTGAAGCTTTCTTT
TRBJ2-2,TRBV7-2,TRBD2,-,CASSLWLAGLGGELFF,TGTGCCAGCAGCTTATGGTTAGCGGGACTCGGCGGGGAGCTGTTTTTT
TRBJ2-1,TRBV5-6,-,-,CASSLRGVHNEQFF,TGTGCCAGCAGCTTAAGGGGTGTCCACAATGAGCAGTTCTTC
TRBJ1-2,TRBV6-5,-,-,CATQGGRDYGYTF,TGTGCCACCCAAGGAGGGAGAGACTATGGCTACACCTTC
TRBJ2-1,TRBV3-1/TRBV3-2,-,once,CANLINRDSYNEQFF,TGTGCCAACCTAATAAACAGGGACTCCTACAATGAGCAGTTCTTC
TRBJ2-1,TRBV18,TRBD2,-,CASSPVTSISSAYNEQFF,TGTGCCAGCTCACCAGTGACTAGCATATCCTCCGCCTACAATGAGCAGTTCTTC
TRBJ2-1,TRBV4-2,TRBD2,-,CASSQLAGGASYNEQFF,TGTGCCAGCAGCCAGCTAGCGGGGGGCGCTTCCTACAATGAGCAGTTCTTC
TRBJ2-2,TRBV10-1,-,-,CASSEGQGRVGTGELFF,TGCGCCAGCAGTGAGGGGCAGGGCCGGGTCGGCACCGGGGAGCTGTTTTTT
TRBJ1-5,TRBV6-1,TRBD1,-,CASSERSRGKGQPQHF,TGTGCCAGCAGTGAAAGATCCAGGGGGAAAGGACAGCCCCAGCATTTT
TRBJ2-7,TRBV2,TRBD1,few,CASSFRDRVGEQYF,TGTGCCAGCAGTTTCCGGGACAGGGTGGGCGAGCAGTACTTC
TRBJ2-1,TRBV20-1,TRBD2,-,CSASGLAASSYNEQFF,TGCAGTGCTAGTGGACTAGCGGCTTCCTCCTACAATGAGCAGTTCTTC
TRBJ2-7,TRBV30,-,-,CALDPAWSYEQYF,TGTGCCCTGGATCCAGCGTGGTCCTACGAGCAGTACTTC
TRBJ2-7,TRBV6-5,TRBD1,-,CASSRRQGAYYEQYF,TGTGCCAGCAGTCGCCGACAGGGGGCATATTACGAGCAGTACTTC
TRBJ2-7,TRBV11-3,-,-,CASSHRSGVVNEQYF,TGTGCCAGCAGCCATCGGTCCGGGGTAGTCAACGAGCAGTACTTC
TRBJ2-7,TRBV11-2,-,-,CASSLDGRGSEQYF,TGTGCCAGCAGCTTAGATGGCCGGGGTTCCGAGCAGTACTTC
TRBJ2-1,TRBV5-1,TRBD2,-,CASSGTSGRNEQFF,TGCGCCAGCAGCGGGACTAGCGGGAGGAATGAGCAGTTCTTC
TRBJ1-2,TRBV5-6,-,once,CASSPSGQSYGYTF,TGTGCCAGCAGCCCCTCCGGACAGAGCTATGGCTACACCTTC
TRBJ2-7,TRBV29-1,-,-,CSAEGGPSYEQYF,TGCAGCGCTGAGGGGGGACCCTCCTACGAGCAGTACTTC